Each of the 25 T cell receptor beta chains below was sequenced from the same sample in a study of blood T cell repertoires in COVID-19. Sequenced by immunoSEQ multiplex PCR; TCRdb stores in-frame clones only, minus some. Of under 60,000 clones in the sample, around nine tenths were seen once. The sequenced sample was peripheral blood. Every receptor here comes from a man aged 50 to 59 with acute or convalescent COVID-19.

The gene calls are TRBV19 and TRBJ1-5; 11 nucleotides match TRBD1. The CDR3 sequence is 16 residues long. Trimming took 4 bases from V and 7 from J; bases not matched to a gene: 9. Germline V gives CDR1 LNHDA, CDR2 SQIVND (reference sequence). The CDR3 region has the DNA TGTGCCAGTAGTACTTCCGGGACAGGGGGACACCAGCCCCAGCATTTT. It translates to CASSTSGTGGHQPQHF. The full variable domain, with the rest looked up from reference TRBV19 and TRBJ1-5, is DGGITQSPKYLFRKEGQNVTLSCEQNLNHDAMYWYRQDPGQGLRLIYYSQIVNDFQKGDIAEGYSVSREKKESFPLTVTSAQKNPTAFYLCASSTSGTGGHQPQHFGDGTRLSIL.

The rearrangement uses TRBV6-5 and TRBJ2-7, with D possibly matching TRBD1 (5 bases). The CDR3 runs to 16 residues. V was trimmed by 2 bases and J by 3 bases, leaving 17 bases between them. CDR1 is MNHEY, CDR2 SVGAGI, per germline. CDR3 sequence: CASSYIGQGLRYEQYF. CDR3 sequence (DNA): TGTGCCAGCAGTTACATAGGGCAGGGTCTCCGCTACGAGCAGTACTTC.

This clone was seen a few times. The V gene is TRBV19, the J gene TRBJ1-2; 7 nucleotides match TRBD1. Per the germline V gene, CDR1 is LNHDA and CDR2 is SQIVND (reference sequence). V was pared by 5 bases and J by 1 base, with 13 bases of the junction left unmatched. This CDR3 has 17 residues. In DNA form, the CDR3 reads TGTGCCAGTAGTGCCCTACAGGGGACCACTTTTAACTATGGCTACACCTTC. Its protein is CASSALQGTTFNYGYTF.

CDR3 nucleotide sequence: TGCGCCAGCAGCTCACAGGGGGGGATCACTGAAGCTTTCTTT. Its translation is CASSSQGGITEAFF. This chain links TRBV5-1 with TRBJ1-1, with 8 bases aligning to TRBD1. The CDR3 spans 14 residues. The V gene end was trimmed by 3 bases and the J gene end by 4 bases; junction bases not matched to a gene: 5. Germline V lookup: CDR1 SGHRS, CDR2 YFSETQ.

The chain recombines TRBV12-5 with TRBJ2-3; 7 positions agree with TRBD2. The ends lost 7 bases at V and 4 bases at J; junction bases unmatched: 11. The CDR3 is made up of 15 amino acids. Germline V gives CDR1 LGHNT, CDR2 FRNRAP. CDR3 coding DNA: TGTGCTAGTGTACTCGGAGGGAGGGGCGCAGATACGCAGTATTTT. Encoded protein: CASVLGGRGADTQYF. Drawing the rest from reference TRBV12-5 and TRBJ2-3, the complete variable domain is DARVTQTPRHKVTEMGQEVTMRCQPILGHNTVFWYRQTMMQGLELLAYFRNRAPLDDSGMPKDRFSAEMPDATLATLKIQPSEPRDSAVYFCASVLGGRGADTQYFGPGTRLTVL.

This clone was counted a single time. The chain is built from TRBV11-2 and TRBJ1-2, with D possibly being TRBD1 (5 bases). Germline CDR1 is SGHAT and CDR2 is FQNNGV. V gave up 2 bases and J gave up 4 bases, with 8 bases separating them. This CDR3 is built from 13 residues. For the CDR3, the DNA is TGTGCCAGCAGCTTATCGGGGGGCTATGGCTACACCTTC. Its protein is CASSLSGGYGYTF.

The rearrangement uses TRBV3-1 (or the pseudogene TRBV3-2) and TRBJ2-5, with a possible D match to TRBD2 (6 bases). Trimming removed 2 bases at V and 1 base at J, with 11 bases between. CDR3 length equals 15 residues. Germline V gives CDR1 LGHDT, CDR2 YNNKEL (reference sequence). The CDR3 reads CASSQSIAAQETQYF. The CDR3 bases are TGTGCCAGCAGCCAATCAATAGCGGCCCAAGAGACCCAGTACTTC.

V gene TRBV27 combines with J gene TRBJ2-2; tentative D call: TRBD2 (6 bases). V was trimmed by 4 bases and J by 4 bases, leaving 7 bases between them. CDR3 size: 13 residues. Germline lookup yields CDR1 MNHEY and CDR2 SMNVEV (reference sequence). The chain's CDR3 is CASSSGSTGELFF. The CDR3 bases are TGTGCCAGCAGTTCCGGGAGCACCGGGGAGCTGTTTTTT.

About this clone itself: Other nucleotide sequences from this sample produce the same CDR3. This sequence joins TRBV3-1 (or the pseudogene TRBV3-2) and TRBJ2-1, with TRBD2 matching over 12 bases. The J segment lost 0 bases and the V segment lost 0 bases, leaving 9 bases of the junction unmatched. The CDR3 sequence is 20 residues long. Germline lookup yields CDR1 LGHDT and CDR2 YNNKEL (reference sequence). In DNA, the CDR3 is TGTGCCAGCAGCCAAGATTTCGGGACTAGCGGGTGGAGCTCCTACAATGAGCAGTTCTTC. Translating it yields CASSQDFGTSGWSSYNEQFF.

The chain uses TRBV29-1 and TRBJ1-2, with 8 bases lining up with TRBD1. Germline V gene lookup returns CDR1 SQVTM and CDR2 ANQGSEA. The junction had 6 bases not matched to a gene; V was cut back by 5 bases and J by 4 bases. CDR3 length: 13 residues. CDR3 coding DNA: TGCAGCGTTTCAGGGGGCGGCGGCTATGGCTACACCTTC. Translation gives CSVSGGGGYGYTF.

This chain links TRBV7-9 with TRBJ1-6, with 8 bases lining up with TRBD1. Unmatched junction bases numbered 8, after V lost 3 bases and J lost 4 bases. The length of the CDR3 is 17 residues. Germline V lookup: CDR1 SEHNR, CDR2 FQNEAQ (reference sequence). Here the CDR3 DNA reads TGTGCCAGCAGCTTCCAGAGACAGGGGAAATATAATTCACCCCTCCACTTT. Encoded protein: CASSFQRQGKYNSPLHF.

The chain employs TRBV10-2 and TRBJ2-1, with a tentative D call TRBD1 (6 bases). The germline V and J ends were trimmed by 4 bases and 5 bases, with 6 bases remaining between them. CDR1 WSHSY and CDR2 SAAADI come from the germline V gene. The CDR3 totals 12 residues. DNA for the CDR3: TGCGCCAGCAGTGCAGGGGACAATGAGCAGTTCTTC. This encodes CASSAGDNEQFF.

The CDR3 region has the DNA TGTGCCATCAGTGACGGCAGCGGATTAACAGATACGCAGTATTTT. Encoded protein: CAISDGSGLTDTQYF. The V call is TRBV10-3, the J call TRBJ2-3; D possibly corresponds to TRBD2 (5 bases). Germline V gene data show CDR1 as ENHRY and CDR2 as SYGVKD. V lost 3 bases, J lost 3 bases, and 13 bases lay in between. The CDR3 runs to 15 residues.

The chain has TRBV11-2 and TRBJ2-3, with 7 bases fitting TRBD2. The CDR3 loop spans 15 amino acids. Per the germline V gene, CDR1 is SGHAT and CDR2 is FQNNGV. The junction had 4 bases not matched to a gene; V was cut back by 0 bases and J by 4 bases. The CDR3 DNA sequence: TGTGCCAGCAGCTTAGAGGGGGGGAACGCAGATACGCAGTATTTT. Encoded protein: CASSLEGGNADTQYF.

CDR3 nucleotide sequence: TGTGCCAGCAGCAAAGAGGGGCAGGGGGCAAATGGCTACACCTTC. Encoded protein: CASSKEGQGANGYTF. The rearrangement links TRBV21-1 to TRBJ1-2; TRBD1, the table's D call, lacks a check against the DNA. TRBV21-1 represents a pseudogene. The CDR3 is 15 amino acids.

This chain links TRBV15 with TRBJ1-1; 9 nucleotides agree with TRBD1. Germline V gives CDR1 LNHNV, CDR2 YYDKDF (reference sequence). V lost 4 bases, J lost 3 bases, and 6 bases stayed unmatched. The CDR3 has 15 amino acids. Here the CDR3 DNA reads TGTGCCACCAGCACCTTATGGACAGGGGACACTGAAGCTTTCTTT. This gives the protein CATSTLWTGDTEAFF.

The chain has TRBV3-1 (or the pseudogene TRBV3-2) and TRBJ1-2; D may be TRBD1 (6 bases). Germline V gene lookup returns CDR1 LGHDT and CDR2 YNNKEL (reference sequence). V lost 1 base and J 3 bases, leaving 15 bases between the germline ends. The CDR3 consists of 16 residues. This CDR3 is CASSQGGGGGYYGYTF. In nucleotides, the CDR3 is TGTGCCAGCAGCCAAGGAGGGGGAGGGGGATACTATGGCTACACCTTC.

The chain's CDR3 is CASSPPGQGEFAPDSPLHF. The DNA for the CDR3 is TGCGCCAGCAGCCCCCCCGGTCAGGGGGAGTTTGCGCCCGATTCACCCCTCCACTTT. The V and J genes are TRBV4-1 and TRBJ1-6; 7 bases line up with TRBD1. The CDR3 has 19 residues. Germline V CDR1 and CDR2: MGHRA, YSYEKL. J lost 8 bases, V lost 4 bases, and 20 bases had no gene match.

The CDR3 DNA is TGTGCCAGCTCACCGGGAGTACCTTCCTCCTACGAGCAGTACTTC. This codes for CASSPGVPSSYEQYF. This sequence joins TRBV18 and TRBJ2-7; D possibly corresponds to TRBD2 (5 bases). The CDR3 covers 15 residues. V lost 3 bases and J 0 bases, leaving 12 bases between the germline ends. CDR1 is KGHSH, CDR2 LQKENI, per germline.

The V call is TRBV18, the J call TRBJ1-2; D is uncertain. CDR3 length equals 14 residues. V lost 1 base and J lost 1, with 7 bases in between. CDR1 is KGHSH, CDR2 LQKENI, per germline. For the CDR3, the DNA is TGTGCCAGCTCACCACAAGGACTTAACTATGGCTACACCTTC. Encoded protein: CASSPQGLNYGYTF.

The V gene is TRBV27, the J gene TRBJ2-1; 11 bases align to TRBD2. The ends lost 4 bases at V and 3 bases at J; junction bases unmatched: 8. The germline V gene has CDR1 MNHEY and CDR2 SMNVEV (reference sequence). The CDR3 spans 17 residues. The CDR3 spells CASSSQRLAGIYNEQFF. In DNA form, the CDR3 reads TGTGCCAGCAGTTCCCAAAGACTAGCGGGAATCTACAATGAGCAGTTCTTC.

The chain carries TRBV5-1 and TRBJ2-1; 11 nucleotides match TRBD2. The length of the CDR3 is 14 residues. Per the germline V gene, CDR1 is SGHRS and CDR2 is YFSETQ. With 4 bases clipped from V and 10 bases from J, the junction kept 7 bases outside the gene matches. The CDR3 DNA is TGCGCCAGCAGCAGGACTAGCGGGTCTCTAGAGCAGTTCTTC. Residues: CASSRTSGSLEQFF.

The CDR3 bases are TGTGCCAGCAGCAAACGGACAGGTTCCTACAATGAGCAGTTCTTC. It specifies CASSKRTGSYNEQFF. V is TRBV11-2 and J is TRBJ2-1, with 7 bases that match TRBD1. This CDR3 is built from 15 residues. V lost 5 bases and J lost 1; bases outside the gene matches: 5. Germline V CDR1 and CDR2: SGHAT, FQNNGV.

This clone came up once. The chain recombines TRBV27 with TRBJ2-1; D gene uncertain. The CDR3 covers 13 residues. In germline, CDR1 is MNHEY, CDR2 SMNVEV (reference sequence). Deletions cut 6 bases from V and 9 bases from J, with 15 bases between. CDR3 loop: CASRSGPLSEQFF. CDR3 nucleotide sequence: TGTGCCAGCAGAAGTGGTCCCTTGAGTGAGCAGTTCTTC.

The chain couples TRBV6-5 to TRBJ2-7, with a tentative D call TRBD1 (6 bases). Germline V gene data show CDR1 as MNHEY and CDR2 as SVGAGI. V lost 5 bases and J lost 6, with 20 bases in between. The CDR3 length is 15 residues. The CDR3 bases are TGTGCCAGCAGTAGAGTCCCCAAGGGGGTCACCGAGCAGTACTTC. This translates into CASSRVPKGVTEQYF.